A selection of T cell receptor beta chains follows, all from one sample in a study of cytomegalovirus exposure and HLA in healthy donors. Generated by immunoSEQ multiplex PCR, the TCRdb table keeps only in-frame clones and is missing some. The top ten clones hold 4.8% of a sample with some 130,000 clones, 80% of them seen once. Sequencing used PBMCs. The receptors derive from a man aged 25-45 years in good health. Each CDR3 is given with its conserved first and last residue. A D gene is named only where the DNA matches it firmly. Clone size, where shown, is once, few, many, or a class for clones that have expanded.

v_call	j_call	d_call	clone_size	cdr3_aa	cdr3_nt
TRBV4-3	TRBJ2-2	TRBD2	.	CASSHAGTRAGELFF	TGCGCCAGCAGCCACGCCGGGACTAGAGCCGGGGAGCTGTTTTTT
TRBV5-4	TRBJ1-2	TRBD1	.	CASSLNRGVNYGYTF	TGTGCCAGCAGCTTGAACAGGGGGGTTAACTATGGCTACACCTTC
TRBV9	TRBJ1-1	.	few	CASSVGSGMNTEAFF	TGTGCCAGCAGCGTAGGTTCAGGGATGAACACTGAAGCTTTCTTT
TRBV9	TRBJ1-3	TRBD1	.	CASSEGTGLGNTIYF	TGTGCCAGCAGCGAGGGGACAGGGTTGGGAAACACCATATATTTT
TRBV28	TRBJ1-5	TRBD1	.	CASIQGGRLNQPQHF	TGTGCCAGCATCCAAGGGGGCCGCCTCAATCAGCCCCAGCATTTT
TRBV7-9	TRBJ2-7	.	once	CASSPTSYEQYF	TGTGCCAGCAGCCCGACATCGTACGAGCAGTACTTC
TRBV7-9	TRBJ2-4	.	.	CASSSDRDLFAIQYF	TGTGCCAGCAGTTCGGACCGGGATCTCTTCGCCATTCAGTACTTC
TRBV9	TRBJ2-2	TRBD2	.	CASSRGGAGELFF	TGTGCCAGCAGCCGCGGGGGGGCCGGGGAGCTGTTTTTT
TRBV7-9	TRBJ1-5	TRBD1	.	CSSSLGRGDRENQPQHF	TGTTCCAGCAGCTTAGGAAGGGGAGACAGGGAAAATCAGCCCCAGCATTTT
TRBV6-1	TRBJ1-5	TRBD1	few	CASRGGRSSNQPQHF	TGTGCCAGCAGAGGGGGCCGCTCCAGCAATCAGCCCCAGCATTTT
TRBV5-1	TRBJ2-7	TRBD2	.	CASGPGTTQYEQYF	TGCGCCAGCGGACCCGGGACTACTCAGTACGAGCAGTACTTC
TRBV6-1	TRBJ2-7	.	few	CASSPGISYEQYF	TGTGCCAGCAGTCCAGGGATCTCCTACGAGCAGTACTTC
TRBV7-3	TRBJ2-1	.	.	CASSSCPEQRRNEQFF	TGTGCCAGCAGCTCGTGTCCTGAACAACGGAGAAATGAGCAGTTCTTC
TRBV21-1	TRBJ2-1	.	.	CASSTRDREPEVPYNEQFF	TGTGCCAGCAGCACCCGGGACAGGGAGCCGGAGGTCCCCTACAATGAGCAGTTCTTC
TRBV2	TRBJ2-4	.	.	CASTGARKNIQYF	TGTGCCAGCACTGGGGCCAGAAAAAACATTCAGTACTTC
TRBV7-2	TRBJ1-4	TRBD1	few	CASSQGQGREKLFF	TGTGCCAGCAGCCAGGGACAGGGGCGGGAAAAACTGTTTTTT
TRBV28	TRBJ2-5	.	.	CASSGPLGGETQYF	TGTGCCAGCAGTGGGCCCTTGGGGGGAGAGACCCAGTACTTC
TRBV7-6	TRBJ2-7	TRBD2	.	CASLPGTSGYEQYF	TGTGCCAGTCTACCCGGGACTAGCGGCTACGAGCAGTACTTC
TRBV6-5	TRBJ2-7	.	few	CASSSRGSQVDEQYF	TGTGCCAGCAGTTCGCGGGGCAGCCAGGTGGACGAGCAGTACTTC
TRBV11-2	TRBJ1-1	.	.	CASSLFLSGDTEAFF	TGTGCCAGCAGCTTATTCCTCAGCGGGGATACTGAAGCTTTCTTT
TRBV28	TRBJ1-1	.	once	CASSVASPTEAFF	TGTGCCAGCAGTGTAGCTTCCCCCACTGAAGCTTTCTTT
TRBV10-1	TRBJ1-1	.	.	CASSESITGNTEAFF	TGCGCCAGCAGTGAGTCGATCACAGGGAACACTGAAGCTTTCTTT
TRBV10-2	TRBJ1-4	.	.	CASSAQGGMEKLFF	TGCGCCAGCAGTGCACAGGGAGGGATGGAAAAACTGTTTTTT
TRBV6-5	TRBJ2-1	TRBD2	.	CASSYGGGGRGEQFF	TGTGCCAGCAGTTACGGAGGTGGCGGGAGGGGAGAGCAGTTCTTC
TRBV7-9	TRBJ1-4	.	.	CASSANTGTNEKLFF	TGTGCCAGCAGCGCTAATACCGGAACTAATGAAAAACTGTTTTTT
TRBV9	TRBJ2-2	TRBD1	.	CASRTGADTGELFF	TGTGCCAGCCGGACAGGGGCAGACACCGGGGAGCTGTTTTTT
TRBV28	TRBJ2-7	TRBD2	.	CASTSPSGRSPYEQYF	TGTGCCAGTACTTCCCCTAGCGGGAGGAGCCCCTACGAGCAGTACTTC